This T cell receptor (beta chain) came from a study of cytomegalovirus exposure and HLA in healthy donors. The PCR ran on 60 Vbeta and 13 Jbeta primers. The repertoire was sequenced with immunoSEQ multiplex PCR; TCRdb's copy has only in-frame clones and lacks some. This repertoire shows more than 120,000 clones, 75% to 80% found once; its top ten account for approximately 5.6%. This CDR3 region has 13 residues. V was pared by 1 base and J by 6 bases, with 8 bases between. CDR1 and CDR2 (germline): SGHAT, FQNNGV. The sequence was obtained from a woman aged 40 to 50 in good health and CMV-seropositive. This chain uses TRBV11-2 with TRBJ2-3, with a possible D match to TRBD2 (6 bases). Sequencing was performed on PBMCs. The CDR3 bases are TGTGCCAGCAGCTTAGGGGACTGGGATACGCAGTATTTT. Its translation is CASSLGDWDTQYF.